Listed here is a single TCR beta chain. This clonotype was seen ten or more times. Its antigen is currently not known. There are no base qualities to consult, and no much larger clone falls within one base. This entry is derived from a study of CD8 T cells in ankylosing spondylitis (dated by TCRdb to about 2017). As for the study more broadly: The study profiled T cell receptor beta repertoires in healthy donors and ankylosing spondylitis patients to find disease-linked TCR variants. The full study cohort was made up of about 24 ankylosing spondylitis patients and roughly 98 healthy donors. Peripheral blood was sampled, and synovial fluid was additionally collected from ankylosing spondylitis patients.

These reads were obtained on an Illumina HiSeq 2500. TCR beta libraries were prepared by quantitative 5'-RACE with molecular barcodes. As for the original processing: Disease-linked TCR variants were identified with a new computational method built on a probabilistic model of VDJ rearrangement. The public sequencing data were trimmed at Q25 with fastp and processed into clonotypes with MiXCR by TCRdb, which kept only in-frame beta chains. Each entry is one CDR3 protein sequence, shown with its most common DNA and genes. TCRdb's processing, not the authors' own work, is the source of the V and J calls. This sample gives more than 150,000 distinct CDR3 sequences in total; roughly 18% of them show up just once. The ten largest clones take up 4.3% of the sample. CDR1 is given as SGHDN and CDR2 as FVKESK, both from the germline V gene. Trimming costs V 2 bases and J 9 bases, and their ends lie 8 bases apart. The cysteine opens and the phenylalanine closes a CDR3 of 12 amino acids. CDR3 DNA is the only sequence kept; it has 36 bases, read in frame from the first base.

Broad study findings and their caveats: Blood from ankylosing spondylitis patients appeared to be characterized by a TCR beta motif composed of about eight highly homologous amino acid variants. Significant enrichment of the disease-linked clones was reported in matched synovial fluid samples from ankylosing spondylitis patients. Some motif variants were previously reported in synovial fluid and blood of reactive arthritis patients, suggesting common disease-initiation mechanisms. In peripheral blood, the disease-linked clones were found at relatively low frequencies and had a CD8+ phenotype.

Sequencing was performed on blood, either unsorted or a sorted T cell fraction (not recorded which). This sequence originates from a male donor aged 10-30 years with ankylosing spondylitis or in good health (not recorded which). Donor details come from another sample of the same person, matched by shared clones. The receptor chain draws on TRBV14 and TRBJ2-1; the D gene assignment is ambiguous. The sequence in DNA is TGTGCCAGCAGCCAACCCCCCTCTGAGCAGTTCTTC. It translates as CASSQPPSEQFF.